This entry lists 3 T cell receptor beta chains sequenced from one sample in a study of T cells in localized non-small cell lung cancer. The method was immunoSEQ multiplex PCR; TCRdb's version includes in-frame clones alone and lacks a portion of them. Seen here are about 2,200 clones, around 30% observed once, and the top ten hold 12%. Sequencing was performed on normal lung tissue next to the tumor, taken before any cancer treatment. The receptors stem from a female donor over 55 with stage I squamous cell lung carcinoma.

The chain links TRBV19 to TRBJ1-2; D ambiguous. Germline V gives CDR1 LNHDA, CDR2 SQIVND (reference sequence). The CDR3 covers 14 residues. V was pared by 1 base and J by 2 bases, with 8 bases between. The CDR3 sequence is CASSIGVSNYGYTF. CDR3 bases: TGTGCCAGTAGTATAGGGGTTTCGAACTATGGCTACACCTTC.

This chain links TRBV28 with TRBJ1-2; TRBD1 agrees at 9 bases. Germline trimming cut 6 bases from V and 4 bases from J; bases unmatched to any gene: 12. CDR1 is MDHEN, CDR2 SYDVKM, per germline. The CDR3 runs 16 residues. For the CDR3, the DNA is TGTGCCAGCAGCTTAGGGACAGGGCAGGGAGTCTATGGCTACACCTTC. Translation gives CASSLGTGQGVYGYTF.

This clone turned up a few times. V usage is TRBV9 and J usage is TRBJ1-2, with 7 bases matching TRBD1. The CDR3 is made up of 14 amino acids. V lost 3 bases to trimming and J lost 6 bases; unmatched junction nucleotides: 8. Germline V lookup: CDR1 SGDLS, CDR2 YYNGEE. The CDR3 region has the DNA TGTGCCAGCAGCGCCCTTGAGACAGGGAATGGCTACACCTTC. Amino acids: CASSALETGNGYTF.